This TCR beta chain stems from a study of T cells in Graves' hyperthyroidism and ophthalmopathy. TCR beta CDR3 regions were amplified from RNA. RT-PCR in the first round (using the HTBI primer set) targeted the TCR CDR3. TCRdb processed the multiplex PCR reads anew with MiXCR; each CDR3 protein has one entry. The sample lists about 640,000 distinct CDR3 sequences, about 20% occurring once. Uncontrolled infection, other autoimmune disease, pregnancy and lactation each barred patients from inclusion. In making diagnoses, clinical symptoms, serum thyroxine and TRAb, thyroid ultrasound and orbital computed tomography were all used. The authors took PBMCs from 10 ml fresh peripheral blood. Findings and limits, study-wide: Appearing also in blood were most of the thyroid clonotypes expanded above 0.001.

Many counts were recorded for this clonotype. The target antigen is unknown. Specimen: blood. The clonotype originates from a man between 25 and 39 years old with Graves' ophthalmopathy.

In nucleotides, the CDR3 is TGCGCCAGCAGCCTATCCGGGACAGGGGATTCACCCCTCCACTTT. Amino acids: CASSLSGTGDSPLHF. V and J are TRBV5-1 and TRBJ1-6, with 10 nucleotides matching TRBD1. CDR3 length equals 15 residues. Trimming took 4 bases from V and 8 from J; bases not matched to a gene: 6. CDR1 is SGHRS, CDR2 YFSETQ, per germline.